Below are 14 T cell receptor beta chains sequenced from a single sample in a study of blood T cell repertoires in COVID-19 (dated by TCRdb to about 2020). The library was produced with the immunoSEQ multiplex PCR assay. TCRdb carries this immuneACCESS record with in-frame sequences only. Its versions omit some clonotypes, under half of them owing to an unresolved V gene in the studies checked, with the rest unexplained. For this sample the table gives about 230,000 clones, of which about 85% were detected only once. Around 0.96% of the sample lies in the top ten. Sequencing input: peripheral blood. The receptors shown here come from a man between 40 and 49 years old with acute or convalescent COVID-19.

V gene TRBV13 combines with J gene TRBJ2-3; tentative D call: TRBD1 (7 bases). The germline V gene encodes CDR1 PRHDT and CDR2 FYEKMQ (reference sequence). The length of the CDR3 is 16 residues. Trimming removed 4 bases at V and 6 bases at J, with 20 bases between. The CDR3 reads CASSSATGAGGDTQYF. In nucleotides, the CDR3 is TGTGCCAGCAGCTCCGCTACAGGGGCAGGGGGGGATACGCAGTATTTT.

The chain has TRBV20-1 and TRBJ2-3, with TRBD2 identical over 10 bases. Germline V lookup: CDR1 DFQATT, CDR2 SNEGSKA (reference sequence). This CDR3 contains 14 residues. Germline trimming cut 3 bases from V and 6 bases from J; bases unmatched to any gene: 6. The chain's CDR3 is CSASPSGGADTQYF. Here the CDR3 DNA reads TGCAGTGCTAGTCCCAGCGGGGGGGCCGATACGCAGTATTTT.

The rearrangement joins TRBV2 to TRBJ1-5, with TRBD1 identical over 9 bases. The length of the CDR3 is 15 residues. The germline V gene encodes CDR1 SNHLY and CDR2 FYNNEI. Trimming removed 4 bases from V and 8 bases from J; junction bases left unmatched: 9. CDR3 region: CASSVTGQGLEPQHF. The CDR3 DNA is TGTGCCAGCAGTGTAACCGGACAGGGGTTGGAGCCCCAGCATTTT. The variable domain in full, with the rest retrieved from reference TRBV2 and TRBJ1-5, is EPEVTQTPSHQVTQMGQEVILRCVPISNHLYFYWYRQILGQKVEFLVSFYNNEISEKSEIFDDQFSVERPDGSNFTLKIRSTKLEDSAMYFCASSVTGQGLEPQHFGDGTRLSIL.

The chain combines TRBV9 with TRBJ1-2; D perhaps matches TRBD1 (5 bases). This CDR3 spans 12 amino acids. V was pared by 0 bases and J by 7 bases, with 7 bases between. The germline V gene encodes CDR1 SGDLS and CDR2 YYNGEE. CDR3 amino acids: CASSVGGAGYTF. Here the CDR3 DNA reads TGTGCCAGCAGCGTAGGTGGGGCTGGCTACACCTTC.

This clone has a single count. The chain uses TRBV7-8 and TRBJ2-5; 8 nucleotides match TRBD2. This CDR3 region has 14 residues. Germline CDR1 is SGHVS and CDR2 is FQNEAQ. V shed 9 bases, J shed 3 bases, and the junction held 9 bases outside the gene matches. The CDR3 sequence: CASGLSGAEETQYF. The CDR3 DNA sequence: TGTGCCAGTGGGCTTAGCGGGGCCGAAGAGACCCAGTACTTC.

The chain combines TRBV6-5 with TRBJ2-2, with 9 bases aligning to TRBD2. Germline CDR1 MNHEY, CDR2 SVGAGI. The CDR3 spans 15 residues. J lost 2 bases, V lost 6 bases, and 4 bases had no gene match. The CDR3 region is CASSRGGANTGELFF. DNA for the CDR3: TGTGCCAGCAGCCGCGGGGGGGCTAACACCGGGGAGCTGTTTTTT.

This clone was seen more than once but under ten times. This chain uses TRBV2 with TRBJ1-3; D is unclear. V gave up 1 base and J gave up 0 bases, with 10 bases separating them. The CDR3 sequence is 16 residues long. Germline V gives CDR1 SNHLY, CDR2 FYNNEI. The CDR3 protein is CASSEESHISGNTIYF. CDR3 in DNA: TGTGCCAGCAGTGAAGAGTCCCACATCTCTGGAAACACCATATATTTT.

V usage is TRBV2 and J usage is TRBJ2-1, with D hard to call. V was pared by 3 bases and J by 15 bases, with 12 bases between. The CDR3 is 11 residues long. Germline CDR1 SNHLY, CDR2 FYNNEI. DNA of the CDR3: TGTGCCAGCAGTGATATGGCCCGCCGGTTCTTC. This gives the protein CASSDMARRFF.

This clone has just a few counts. V gene TRBV5-6 combines with J gene TRBJ1-2, with 9 nucleotides matching TRBD1. The length of the CDR3 is 13 residues. CDR1 SGHDT and CDR2 YYEEEE come from the germline V gene. With V trimmed by 4 bases and J by 3 bases, 1 base remained unmatched. This CDR3 is CASSRTGDYGYTF. Here the CDR3 DNA reads TGTGCCAGCAGCCGGACAGGGGACTATGGCTACACCTTC.

This chain joins TRBV5-4 and TRBJ2-1; D possibly corresponds to TRBD1 (6 bases). The CDR3 has 13 residues. The ends were cut back, 0 bases at V and 6 bases at J, with 7 bases in the middle. Germline values: CDR1 SGHNT, CDR2 YYREEE (reference sequence). The CDR3: CASSLEQGNEQFF. DNA of the CDR3: TGTGCCAGCAGCTTGGAACAGGGCAATGAGCAGTTCTTC.

This clone came up a few times. J is TRBJ1-1 and V is TRBV3-1 (or the pseudogene TRBV3-2), with 7 positions matching TRBD1. The CDR3 has 17 amino acids. With V trimmed by 1 base and J by 0 bases, 8 bases remained unmatched. Germline loops: CDR1 LGHDT, CDR2 YNNKEL (reference sequence). The CDR3 bases are TGTGCCAGCAGCCAAGGAGGGGGCCACACAATGAACACTGAAGCTTTCTTT. This gives the protein CASSQGGGHTMNTEAFF.

The chain links TRBV11-2 to TRBJ1-2; a possible D gene is TRBD1 (5 bases). The germline gives CDR1 SGHAT, CDR2 FQNNGV. The CDR3 spans 12 residues. V was shortened by 5 bases and J by 7 bases, with 11 bases between the two germline ends. The CDR3 protein is CASSPGKGGYTF. In DNA, the CDR3 is TGTGCCAGCAGCCCAGGGAAGGGTGGCTACACCTTC.

The genes are TRBV30 and TRBJ1-2; D possibly corresponds to TRBD1 (5 bases). There are 16 residues in the CDR3. V lost 4 bases to trimming and J lost 8 bases, with 26 bases between them. Germline CDR1 is GTSNPN and CDR2 is SVGIG (reference sequence). As DNA, the CDR3 is TGTGCCTGGACTCGCCCAGGGACTTATAGTTTGAACGGCTACACCTTC. This gives the protein CAWTRPGTYSLNGYTF.

V and J are TRBV27 and TRBJ2-4; a possible D gene is TRBD2 (5 bases). Germline V gene lookup returns CDR1 MNHEY and CDR2 SMNVEV (reference sequence). The CDR3 is 13 amino acids. Deletions cut 6 bases from V and 8 bases from J, with 14 bases between. Here the CDR3 DNA reads TGTGCCAGCAGGGCGTGGGTGAGGGACATTCAGTACTTC. Translating gives CASRAWVRDIQYF.